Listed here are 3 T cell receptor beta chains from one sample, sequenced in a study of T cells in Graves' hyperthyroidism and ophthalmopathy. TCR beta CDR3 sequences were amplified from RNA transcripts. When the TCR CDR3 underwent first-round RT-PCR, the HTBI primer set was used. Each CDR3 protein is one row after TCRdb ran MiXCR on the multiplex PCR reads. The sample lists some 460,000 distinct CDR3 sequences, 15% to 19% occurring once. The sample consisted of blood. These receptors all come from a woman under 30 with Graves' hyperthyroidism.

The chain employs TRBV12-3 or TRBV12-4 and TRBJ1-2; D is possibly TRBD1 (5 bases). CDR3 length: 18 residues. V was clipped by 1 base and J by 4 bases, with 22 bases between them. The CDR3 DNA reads TGTGCCAGCAGTTTAGTGTTAGTGGTAGGGGAAGAGGGCTATGGCTACACCTTC. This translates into CASSLVLVVGEEGYGYTF.

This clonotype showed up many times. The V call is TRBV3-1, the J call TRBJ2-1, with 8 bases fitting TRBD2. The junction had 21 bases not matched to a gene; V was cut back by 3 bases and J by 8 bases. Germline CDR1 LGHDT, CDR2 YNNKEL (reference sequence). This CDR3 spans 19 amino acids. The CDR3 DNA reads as TGTGCCAGCAGCCATTCCACATTGACTAGTTGGTCGCGGGGGGATGAGCAGTTCTTC. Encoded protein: CASSHSTLTSWSRGDEQFF.

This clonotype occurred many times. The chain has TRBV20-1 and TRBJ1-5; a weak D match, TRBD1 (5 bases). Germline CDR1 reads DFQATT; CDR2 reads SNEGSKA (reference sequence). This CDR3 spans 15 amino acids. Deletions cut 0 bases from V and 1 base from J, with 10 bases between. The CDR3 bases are TGCAGTGCTAGAGAGAGGGGCGGGAGCAATCAGCCCCAGCATTTT. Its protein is CSARERGGSNQPQHF.